This TCR beta chain was recorded in a study of T cell responses to AZD1222 COVID-19 vaccine. Germline V gene lookup returns CDR1 SGHTA and CDR2 FQGNSA. There are 16 residues in the CDR3. V trimming: 5 bases; J trimming: 3 bases; junction bases outside the gene matches: 10. This table comes from immunoSEQ multiplex PCR, and its TCRdb copy is limited to in-frame clones, with some not included. The sample contains about 150,000 clones, roughly 85% of which appear only once. Note on this clone: Its antigen is currently unknown.

Investigators merged groups given second doses at roughly 4 or roughly 12 weeks. General observations from the study: Samples come after the peak T cell response, not at day 14. Clonal diversity may have been underestimated in mostly white British donors. Spike-specific TCR breadth rose after two AZD1222 doses, and depth rose as well.

The sequencing here drew on peripheral blood, taken 28 days after the second AZD1222 dose. This rearrangement joins TRBV7-2 to TRBJ2-5, with TRBD1 matching over 9 bases. The receptor comes from an adult who received the AZD1222 COVID-19 vaccine. DNA of the CDR3: TGTGCCAGCAGCCCGACCTCCGGGACAGGGAAAGAGACCCAGTACTTC. It yields the protein CASSPTSGTGKETQYF. The variable domain in full, completed from reference TRBV7-2 and TRBJ2-5, reads GAGVSQSPSNKVTEKGKDVELRCDPISGHTALYWYRQSLGQGLEFLIYFQGNSAPDKSGLPSDRFSAERTGGSVSTLTIQRTQQEDSAVYLCASSPTSGTGKETQYFGPGTRLLVL.